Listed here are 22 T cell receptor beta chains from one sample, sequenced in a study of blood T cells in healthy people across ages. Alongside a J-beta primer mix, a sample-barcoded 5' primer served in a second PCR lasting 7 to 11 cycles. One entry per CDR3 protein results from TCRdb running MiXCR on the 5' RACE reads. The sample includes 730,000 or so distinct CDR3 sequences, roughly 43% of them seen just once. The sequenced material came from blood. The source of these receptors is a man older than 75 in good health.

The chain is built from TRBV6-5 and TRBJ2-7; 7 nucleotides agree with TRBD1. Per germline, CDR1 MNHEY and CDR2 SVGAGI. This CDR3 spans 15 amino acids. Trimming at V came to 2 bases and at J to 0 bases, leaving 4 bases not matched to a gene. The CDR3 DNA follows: TGTGCCAGCAGTTACCTCAGGGGGAGCTCCTACGAGCAGTACTTC. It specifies CASSYLRGSSYEQYF.

Here the CDR3 reads CATSGVDTIYF. The CDR3 region has the DNA TGTGCCACGTCGGGGGTAGACACCATATATTTT. J is TRBJ1-3 and V is TRBV6-5; perhaps TRBD1 as D (5 bases). The V end was cut by 10 bases, the J end by 8 bases, with 12 bases between. In germline, CDR1 is MNHEY, CDR2 SVGAGI. The CDR3 contains 11 residues.

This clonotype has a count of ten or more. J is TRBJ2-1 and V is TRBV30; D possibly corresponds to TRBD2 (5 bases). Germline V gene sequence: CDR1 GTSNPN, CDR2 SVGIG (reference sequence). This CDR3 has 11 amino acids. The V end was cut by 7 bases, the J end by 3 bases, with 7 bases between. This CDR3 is CAYRDYNEQFF. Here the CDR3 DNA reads TGTGCCTATCGGGACTACAATGAGCAGTTCTTC.

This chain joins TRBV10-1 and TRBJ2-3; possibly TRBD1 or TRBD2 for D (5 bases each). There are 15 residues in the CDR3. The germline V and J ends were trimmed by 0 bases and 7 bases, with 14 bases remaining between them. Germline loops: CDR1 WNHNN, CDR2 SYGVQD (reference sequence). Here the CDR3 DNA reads TGCGCCAGCAGTGAGTCCACGGGACGGGCCAATACGCAGTATTTT. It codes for CASSESTGRANTQYF.

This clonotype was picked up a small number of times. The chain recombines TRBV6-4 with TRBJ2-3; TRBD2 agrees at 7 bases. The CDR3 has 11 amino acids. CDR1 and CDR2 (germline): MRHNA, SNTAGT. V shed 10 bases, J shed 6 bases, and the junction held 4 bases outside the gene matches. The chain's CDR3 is CATRLADTQYF. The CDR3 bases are TGTGCCACGCGACTAGCTGATACGCAGTATTTT.

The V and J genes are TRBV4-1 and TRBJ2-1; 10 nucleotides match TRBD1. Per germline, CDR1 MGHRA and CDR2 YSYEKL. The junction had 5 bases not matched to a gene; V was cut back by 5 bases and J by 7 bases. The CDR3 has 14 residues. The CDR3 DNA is TGCGCCAGCAGCTACGACAGGGGGCGAAATGAGCAGTTCTTC. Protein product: CASSYDRGRNEQFF.

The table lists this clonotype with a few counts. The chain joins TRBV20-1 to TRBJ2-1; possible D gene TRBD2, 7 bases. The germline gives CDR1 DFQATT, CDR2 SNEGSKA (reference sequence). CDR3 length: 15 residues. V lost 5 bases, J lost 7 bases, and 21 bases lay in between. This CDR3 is CSAGTLRGPGNEQFF. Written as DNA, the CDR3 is TGCAGTGCTGGTACCTTGCGGGGGCCAGGGAATGAGCAGTTCTTC.

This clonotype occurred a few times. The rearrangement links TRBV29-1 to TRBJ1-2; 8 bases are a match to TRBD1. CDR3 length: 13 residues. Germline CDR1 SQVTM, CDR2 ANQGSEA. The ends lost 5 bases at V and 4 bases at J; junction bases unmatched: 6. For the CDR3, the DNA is TGCAGCGTTCAACCAGGGGGCGGCTATGGCTACACCTTC. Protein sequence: CSVQPGGGYGYTF.

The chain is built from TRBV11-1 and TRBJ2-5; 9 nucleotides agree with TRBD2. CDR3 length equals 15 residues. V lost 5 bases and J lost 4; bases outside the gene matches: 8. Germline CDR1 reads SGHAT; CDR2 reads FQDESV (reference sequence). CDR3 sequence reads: CASSPSSGSSETQYF. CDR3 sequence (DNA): TGTGCCAGCAGCCCTAGTAGCGGGAGTTCAGAGACCCAGTACTTC.

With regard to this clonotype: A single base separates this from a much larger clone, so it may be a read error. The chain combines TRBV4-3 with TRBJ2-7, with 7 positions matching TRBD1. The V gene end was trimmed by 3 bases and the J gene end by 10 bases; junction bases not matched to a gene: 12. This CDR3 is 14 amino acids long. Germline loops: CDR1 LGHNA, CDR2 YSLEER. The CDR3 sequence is CASSQDLGQPSQYF. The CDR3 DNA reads TGCGCCAGCAGCCAGGACCTGGGACAGCCGAGCCAGTACTTC.

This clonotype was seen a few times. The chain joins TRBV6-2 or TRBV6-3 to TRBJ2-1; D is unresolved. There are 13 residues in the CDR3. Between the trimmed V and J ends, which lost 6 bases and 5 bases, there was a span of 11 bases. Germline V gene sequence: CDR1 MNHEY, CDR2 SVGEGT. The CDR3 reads CASSLGWHNEQFF. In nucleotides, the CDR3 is TGTGCCAGCAGCCTAGGGTGGCACAATGAGCAGTTCTTC.

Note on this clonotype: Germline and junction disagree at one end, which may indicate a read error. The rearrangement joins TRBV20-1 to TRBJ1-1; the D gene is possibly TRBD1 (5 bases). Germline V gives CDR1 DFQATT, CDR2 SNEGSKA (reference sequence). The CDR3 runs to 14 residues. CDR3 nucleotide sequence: TGCAGTGCCAGAGGGGACCCGCCGAACACTGAAGCTTTCTTT. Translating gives CSARGDPPNTEAFF.

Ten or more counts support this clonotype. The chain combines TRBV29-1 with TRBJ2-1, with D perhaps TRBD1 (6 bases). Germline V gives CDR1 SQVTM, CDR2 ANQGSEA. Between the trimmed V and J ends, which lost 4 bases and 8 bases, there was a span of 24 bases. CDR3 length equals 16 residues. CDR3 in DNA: TGCAGCGTTGGCCTAGGAGGACAGCTAGCCTTAGATGAGCAGTTCTTC. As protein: CSVGLGGQLALDEQFF.

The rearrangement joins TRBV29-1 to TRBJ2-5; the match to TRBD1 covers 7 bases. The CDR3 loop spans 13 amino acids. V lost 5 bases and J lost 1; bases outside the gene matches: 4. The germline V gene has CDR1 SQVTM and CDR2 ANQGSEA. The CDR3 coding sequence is TGCAGCGTTAGGGACAGAGTCCAAGAGACCCAGTACTTC. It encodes CSVRDRVQETQYF.

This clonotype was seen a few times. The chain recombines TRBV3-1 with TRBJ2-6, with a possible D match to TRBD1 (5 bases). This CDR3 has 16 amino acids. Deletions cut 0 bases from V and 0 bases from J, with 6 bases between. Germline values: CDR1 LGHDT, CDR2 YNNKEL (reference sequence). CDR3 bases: TGTGCCAGCAGCCAAGACAGGGCCTCTGGGGCCAACGTCCTGACTTTC. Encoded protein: CASSQDRASGANVLTF. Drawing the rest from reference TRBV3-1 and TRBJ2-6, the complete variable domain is DTAVSQTPKYLVTQMGNDKSIKCEQNLGHDTMYWYKQDSKKFLKIMFSYNNKELIINETVPNRFSPKSPDKAHLNLHINSLELGDSAVYFCASSQDRASGANVLTFGAGSRLTVL.

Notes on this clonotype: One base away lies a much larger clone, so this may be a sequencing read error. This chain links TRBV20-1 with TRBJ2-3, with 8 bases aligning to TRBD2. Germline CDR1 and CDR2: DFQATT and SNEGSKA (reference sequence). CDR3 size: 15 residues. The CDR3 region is CNARDGAGGVDTQYF. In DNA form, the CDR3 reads TGCAATGCTAGAGATGGCGCGGGGGGTGTAGATACGCAGTATTTT.

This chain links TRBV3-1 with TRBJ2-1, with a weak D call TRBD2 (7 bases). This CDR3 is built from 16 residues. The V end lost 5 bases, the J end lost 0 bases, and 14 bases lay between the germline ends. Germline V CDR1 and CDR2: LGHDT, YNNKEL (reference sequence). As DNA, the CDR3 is TGTGCCAGCAGCGTGAGGGGGGGGGACTCCTACAATGAGCAGTTCTTC. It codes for CASSVRGGDSYNEQFF.

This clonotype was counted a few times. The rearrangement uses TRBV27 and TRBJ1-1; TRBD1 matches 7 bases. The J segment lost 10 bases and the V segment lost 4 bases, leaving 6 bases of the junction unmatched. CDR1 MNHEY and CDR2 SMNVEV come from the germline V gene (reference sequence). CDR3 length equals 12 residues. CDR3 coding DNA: TGTGCCAGCAGTTCCGGACAGGCCACAGCTTTCTTT. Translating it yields CASSSGQATAFF.

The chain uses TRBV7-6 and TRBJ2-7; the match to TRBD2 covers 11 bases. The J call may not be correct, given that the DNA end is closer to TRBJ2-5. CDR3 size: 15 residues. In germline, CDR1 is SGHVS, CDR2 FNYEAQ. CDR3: CASSNSGTSGETQYF. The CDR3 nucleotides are TGTGCCAGCAGCAACTCCGGGACTAGCGGCGAGACCCAGTACTTC.

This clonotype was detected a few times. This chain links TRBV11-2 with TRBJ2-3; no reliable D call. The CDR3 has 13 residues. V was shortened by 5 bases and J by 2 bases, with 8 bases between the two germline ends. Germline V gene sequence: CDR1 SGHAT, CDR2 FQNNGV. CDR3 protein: CASSRPNTDTQYF. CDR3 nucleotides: TGTGCCAGCAGCCGACCGAACACAGATACGCAGTATTTT.

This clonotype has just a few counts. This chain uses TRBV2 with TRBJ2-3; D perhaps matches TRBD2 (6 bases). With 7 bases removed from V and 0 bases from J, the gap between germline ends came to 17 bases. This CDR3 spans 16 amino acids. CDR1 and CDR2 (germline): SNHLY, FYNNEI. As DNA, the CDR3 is TGTGCCAGCATTTCTCTAGCGTCTACTAGCACAGATACGCAGTATTTT. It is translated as CASISLASTSTDTQYF. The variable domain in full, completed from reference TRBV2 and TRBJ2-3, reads EPEVTQTPSHQVTQMGQEVILRCVPISNHLYFYWYRQILGQKVEFLVSFYNNEISEKSEIFDDQFSVERPDGSNFTLKIRSTKLEDSAMYFCASISLASTSTDTQYFGPGTRLTVL.

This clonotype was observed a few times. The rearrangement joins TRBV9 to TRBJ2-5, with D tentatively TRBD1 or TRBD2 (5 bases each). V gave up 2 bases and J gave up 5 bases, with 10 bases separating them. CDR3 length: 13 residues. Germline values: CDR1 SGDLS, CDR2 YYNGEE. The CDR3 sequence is CASSVGPAETQYF. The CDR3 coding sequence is TGTGCCAGCAGCGTGGGACCCGCGGAGACCCAGTACTTC.